The sequence of this TCR beta chain was determined in a study of tumor and adjacent non-tumor tissue in lung cancer. Background on the study: Some 3.9 million productive TCRbeta reads were obtained per sample on average. Regarding the study as a whole: Tumor tissue had significantly higher TCR diversity than normal lung. In normal lung, the top 100 clones were significantly more dominant than in tumor.

TCRbeta libraries were built with three rounds of nested PCR, modified from ARM-PCR. Using its own MiXCR run on the multiplex PCR reads, TCRdb lists one record per CDR3 protein. The top ten clones hold over 10% of a sample with 76,000 or so distinct CDR3 sequences, under 70% of them seen once. Trimming at V came to 7 bases and at J to 0 bases, leaving 9 bases not matched to a gene. CDR3 length: 17 amino acids. This clonotype was detected many times. Antigen specificity is unknown. The template was RNA from unsorted bulk tissue. The sequencing input was lung tumor tissue. This chain uses TRBV12-3 or TRBV12-4 with TRBJ1-1; 12 nucleotides agree with TRBD1. This sequence was found in a woman in her 70s with non-small cell lung cancer. CDR3 amino acids: CASNKRDRGLLNTEAFF. The CDR3 DNA follows: TGTGCCAGCAACAAGAGGGACAGGGGGCTTTTGAACACTGAAGCTTTCTTT.